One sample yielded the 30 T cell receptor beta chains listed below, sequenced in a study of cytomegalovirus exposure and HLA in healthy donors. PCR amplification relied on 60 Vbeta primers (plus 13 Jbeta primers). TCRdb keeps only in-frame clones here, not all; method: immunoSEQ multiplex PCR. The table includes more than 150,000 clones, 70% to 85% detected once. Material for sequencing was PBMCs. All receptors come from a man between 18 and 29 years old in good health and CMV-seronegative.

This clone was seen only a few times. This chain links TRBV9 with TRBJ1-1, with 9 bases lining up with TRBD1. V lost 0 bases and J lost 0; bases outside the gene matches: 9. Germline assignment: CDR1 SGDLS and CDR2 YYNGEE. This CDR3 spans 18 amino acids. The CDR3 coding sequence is TGTGCCAGCAGCGTAGGGGACAGGGCAGGTAGAATGAACACTGAAGCTTTCTTT. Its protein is CASSVGDRAGRMNTEAFF. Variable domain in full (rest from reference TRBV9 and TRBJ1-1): DSGVTQTPKHLITATGQRVTLRCSPRSGDLSVYWYQQSLDQGLQFLIQYYNGEERAKGNILERFSAQQFPDLHSELNLSSLELGDSALYFCASSVGDRAGRMNTEAFFGQGTRLTVV.

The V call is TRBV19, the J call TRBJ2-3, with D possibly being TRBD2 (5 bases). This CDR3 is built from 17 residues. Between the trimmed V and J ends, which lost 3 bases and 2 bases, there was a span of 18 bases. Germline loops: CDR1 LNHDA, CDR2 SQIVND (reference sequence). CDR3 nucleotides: TGTGCCAGTAGTATGACCACAGTGCCGGGGTTCACAGATACGCAGTATTTT. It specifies CASSMTTVPGFTDTQYF.

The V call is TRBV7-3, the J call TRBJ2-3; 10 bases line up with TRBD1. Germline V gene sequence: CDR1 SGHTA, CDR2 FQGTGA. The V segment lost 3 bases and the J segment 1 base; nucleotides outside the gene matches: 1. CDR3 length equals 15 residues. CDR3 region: CASSFGTGGTDTQYF. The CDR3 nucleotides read TGTGCCAGCAGCTTCGGGACAGGGGGCACAGATACGCAGTATTTT.

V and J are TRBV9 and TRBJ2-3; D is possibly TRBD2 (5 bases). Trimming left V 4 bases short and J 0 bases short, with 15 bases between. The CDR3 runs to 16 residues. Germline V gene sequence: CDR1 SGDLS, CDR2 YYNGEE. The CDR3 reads CASSPDWPTSTDTQYF. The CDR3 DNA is TGTGCCAGCAGCCCGGACTGGCCGACTAGCACAGATACGCAGTATTTT.

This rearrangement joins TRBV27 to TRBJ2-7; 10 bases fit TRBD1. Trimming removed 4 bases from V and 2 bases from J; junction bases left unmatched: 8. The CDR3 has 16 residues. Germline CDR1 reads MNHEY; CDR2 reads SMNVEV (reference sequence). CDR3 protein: CASSSLGTGETYEQYF. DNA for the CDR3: TGTGCCAGCAGTTCCCTCGGGACAGGGGAAACCTACGAGCAGTACTTC.

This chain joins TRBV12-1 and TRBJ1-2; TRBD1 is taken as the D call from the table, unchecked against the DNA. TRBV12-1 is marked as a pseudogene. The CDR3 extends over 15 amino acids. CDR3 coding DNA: TGTGCCAGCAGCTCTCTACCCGCCGGGACAGATGGCTACACCTTC. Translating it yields CASSSLPAGTDGYTF.

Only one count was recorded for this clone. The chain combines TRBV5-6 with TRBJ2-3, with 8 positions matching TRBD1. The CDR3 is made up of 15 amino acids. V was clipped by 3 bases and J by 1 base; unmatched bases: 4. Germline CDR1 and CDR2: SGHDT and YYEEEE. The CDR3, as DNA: TGTGCCAGCAGCTCCTCGACAGGGGGCACAGATACGCAGTATTTT. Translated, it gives CASSSSTGGTDTQYF.

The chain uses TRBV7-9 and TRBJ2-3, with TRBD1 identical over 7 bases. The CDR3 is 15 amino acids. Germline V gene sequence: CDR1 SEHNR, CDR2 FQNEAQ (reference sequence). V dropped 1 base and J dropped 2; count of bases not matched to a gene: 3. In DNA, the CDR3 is TGTGCCAGCAGCTTAGGGACAGGCTACACAGATACGCAGTATTTT. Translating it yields CASSLGTGYTDTQYF.

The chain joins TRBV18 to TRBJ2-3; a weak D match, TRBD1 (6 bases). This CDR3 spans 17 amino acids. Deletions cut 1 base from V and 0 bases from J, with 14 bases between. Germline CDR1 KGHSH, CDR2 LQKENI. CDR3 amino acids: CASSPQNRARSTDTQYF. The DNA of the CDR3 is TGTGCCAGCTCACCACAAAACAGGGCAAGGAGCACAGATACGCAGTATTTT. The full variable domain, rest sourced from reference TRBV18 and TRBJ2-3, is NAGVMQNPRHLVRRRGQEARLRCSPMKGHSHVYWYRQLPEEGLKFMVYLQKENIIDESGMPKERFSAEFPKEGPSILRIQQVVRGDSAAYFCASSPQNRARSTDTQYFGPGTRLTVL.

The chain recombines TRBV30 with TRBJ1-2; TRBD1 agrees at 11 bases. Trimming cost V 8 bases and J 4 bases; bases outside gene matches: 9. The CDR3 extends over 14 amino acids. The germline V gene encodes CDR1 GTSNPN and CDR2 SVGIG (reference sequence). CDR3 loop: CALDRGQQGYGYTF. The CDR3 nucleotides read TGTGCCCTGGACAGGGGGCAACAGGGCTATGGCTACACCTTC.

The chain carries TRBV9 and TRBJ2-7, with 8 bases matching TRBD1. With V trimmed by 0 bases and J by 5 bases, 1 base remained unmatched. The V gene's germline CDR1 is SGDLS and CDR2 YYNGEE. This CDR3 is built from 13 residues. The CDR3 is CASSVADRDEQYF. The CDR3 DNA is TGTGCCAGCAGCGTAGCGGACAGGGACGAGCAGTACTTC.

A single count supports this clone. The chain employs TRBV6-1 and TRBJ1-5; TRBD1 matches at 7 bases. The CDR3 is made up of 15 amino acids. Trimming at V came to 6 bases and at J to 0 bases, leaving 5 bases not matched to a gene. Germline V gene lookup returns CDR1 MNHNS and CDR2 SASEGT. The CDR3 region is CASSMGQNSNQPQHF. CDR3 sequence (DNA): TGTGCCAGCAGCATGGGACAGAATAGCAATCAGCCCCAGCATTTT.

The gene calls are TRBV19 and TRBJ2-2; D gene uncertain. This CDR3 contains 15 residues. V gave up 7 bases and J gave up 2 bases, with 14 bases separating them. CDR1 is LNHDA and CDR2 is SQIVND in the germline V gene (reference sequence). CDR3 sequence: CASISSGRNTGELFF. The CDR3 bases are TGTGCCAGTATATCTTCAGGTCGAAACACCGGGGAGCTGTTTTTT.

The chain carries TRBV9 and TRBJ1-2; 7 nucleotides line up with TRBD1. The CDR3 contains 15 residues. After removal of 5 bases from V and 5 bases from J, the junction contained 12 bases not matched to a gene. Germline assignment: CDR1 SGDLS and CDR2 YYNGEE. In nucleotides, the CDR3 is TGTGCCAGCAGTAGCGCGAGGGGCAGGGGGTATGGCTACACCTTC. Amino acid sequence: CASSSARGRGYGYTF.

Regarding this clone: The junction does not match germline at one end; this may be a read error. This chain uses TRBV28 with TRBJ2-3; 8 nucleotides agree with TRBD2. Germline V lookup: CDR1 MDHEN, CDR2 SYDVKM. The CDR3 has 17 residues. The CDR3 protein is CASSLWREASSTDTQYF. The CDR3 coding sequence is TGTGCCAGCAGTCTATGGCGGGAGGCATCTAGCACAGATACGCAGTATTTT.

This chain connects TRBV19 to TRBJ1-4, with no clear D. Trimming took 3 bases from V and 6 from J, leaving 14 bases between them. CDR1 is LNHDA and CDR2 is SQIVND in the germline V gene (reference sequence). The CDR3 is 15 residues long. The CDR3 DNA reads TGTGCCAGTAGTATTTGGGCAGGAACGGATGAAAAACTGTTTTTT. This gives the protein CASSIWAGTDEKLFF.

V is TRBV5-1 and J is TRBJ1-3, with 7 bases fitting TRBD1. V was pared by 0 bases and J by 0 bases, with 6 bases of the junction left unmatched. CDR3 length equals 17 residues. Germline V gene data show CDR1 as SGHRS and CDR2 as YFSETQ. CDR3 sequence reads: CASSLAGGSSSGNTIYF. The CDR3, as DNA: TGCGCCAGCAGCTTGGCAGGGGGGTCCAGCTCTGGAAACACCATATATTTT.

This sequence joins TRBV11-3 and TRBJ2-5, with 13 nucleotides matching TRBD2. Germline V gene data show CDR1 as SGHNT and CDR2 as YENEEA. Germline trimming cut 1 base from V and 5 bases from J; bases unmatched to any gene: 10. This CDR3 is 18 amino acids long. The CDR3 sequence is CASSLVLLAGGPEETQYF. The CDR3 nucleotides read TGTGCCAGCAGCTTAGTATTACTAGCGGGAGGGCCGGAGGAGACCCAGTACTTC.

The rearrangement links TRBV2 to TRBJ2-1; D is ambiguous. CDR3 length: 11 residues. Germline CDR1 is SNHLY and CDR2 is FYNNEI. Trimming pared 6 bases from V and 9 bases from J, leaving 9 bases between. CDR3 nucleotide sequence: TGTGCCAGCAGCCCACAGTGTGAGCAGTTCTTC. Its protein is CASSPQCEQFF.

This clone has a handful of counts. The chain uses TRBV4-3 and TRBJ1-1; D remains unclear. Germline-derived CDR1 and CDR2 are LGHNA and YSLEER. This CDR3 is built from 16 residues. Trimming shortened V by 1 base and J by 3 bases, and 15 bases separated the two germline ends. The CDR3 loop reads CASSQVSLNEDTEAFF. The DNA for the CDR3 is TGCGCCAGCAGCCAAGTCAGTCTTAACGAAGACACTGAAGCTTTCTTT.

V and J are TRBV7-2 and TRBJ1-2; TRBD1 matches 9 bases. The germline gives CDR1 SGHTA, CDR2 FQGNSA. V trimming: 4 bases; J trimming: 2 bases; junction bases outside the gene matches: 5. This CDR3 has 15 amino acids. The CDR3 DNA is TGTGCCAGCAGCTACACCGGGACAGGGAACTATGGCTACACCTTC. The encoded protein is CASSYTGTGNYGYTF.

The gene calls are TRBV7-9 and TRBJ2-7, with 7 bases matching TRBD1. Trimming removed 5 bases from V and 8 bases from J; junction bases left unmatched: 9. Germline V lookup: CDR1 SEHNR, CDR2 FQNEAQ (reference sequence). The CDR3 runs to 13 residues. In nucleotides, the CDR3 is TGTGCCAGCAGCCCACTACAGGGGAAGAAGCAGTACTTC. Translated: CASSPLQGKKQYF.

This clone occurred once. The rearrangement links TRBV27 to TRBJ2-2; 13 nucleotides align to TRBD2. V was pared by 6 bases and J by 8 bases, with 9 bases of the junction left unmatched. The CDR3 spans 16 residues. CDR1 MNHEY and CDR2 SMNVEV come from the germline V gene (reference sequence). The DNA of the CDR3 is TGTGCCAGCAGGACAACTAGCGGGAGGGTATCGGGGGAGCTGTTTTTT. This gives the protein CASRTTSGRVSGELFF.

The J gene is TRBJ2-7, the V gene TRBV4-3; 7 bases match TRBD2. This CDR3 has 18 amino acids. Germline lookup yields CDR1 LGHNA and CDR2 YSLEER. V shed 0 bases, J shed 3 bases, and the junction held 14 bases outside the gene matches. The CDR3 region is CASSQEWIGGEGRYEQYF. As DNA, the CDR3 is TGCGCCAGCAGCCAAGAATGGATTGGGGGGGAGGGCCGCTACGAGCAGTACTTC.

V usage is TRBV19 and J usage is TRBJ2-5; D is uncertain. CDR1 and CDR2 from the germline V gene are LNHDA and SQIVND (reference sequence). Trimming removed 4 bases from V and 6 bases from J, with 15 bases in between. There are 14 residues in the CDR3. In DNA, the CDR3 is TGTGCCAGTAGTACGGGTTTGGGTCGGAAGACCCAGTACTTC. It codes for CASSTGLGRKTQYF.

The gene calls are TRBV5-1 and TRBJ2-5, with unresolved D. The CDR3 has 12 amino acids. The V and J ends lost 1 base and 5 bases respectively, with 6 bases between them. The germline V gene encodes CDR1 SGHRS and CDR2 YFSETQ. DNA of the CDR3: TGCGCCAGCAGCTTGTACGGGGAGACCCAGTACTTC. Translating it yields CASSLYGETQYF.

CDR3 coding DNA: TGTGCCAGCAGTGACCCCAGGGGGCGCAGTGGATTGGAGACCCAGTACTTC. The encoded protein is CASSDPRGRSGLETQYF. The rearrangement links TRBV25-1 to TRBJ2-5, with 8 bases that match TRBD1. CDR1 is MGHDK and CDR2 is SYGVNS in the germline V gene. Germline trimming cut 3 bases from V and 5 bases from J; bases unmatched to any gene: 14. The CDR3 has 17 amino acids.

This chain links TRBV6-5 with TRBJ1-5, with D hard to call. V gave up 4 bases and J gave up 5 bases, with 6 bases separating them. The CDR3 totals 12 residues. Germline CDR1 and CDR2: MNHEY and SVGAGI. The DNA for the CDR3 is TGTGCCAGCAGTTTAGTAGATCAGCCCCAGCATTTT. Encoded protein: CASSLVDQPQHF.

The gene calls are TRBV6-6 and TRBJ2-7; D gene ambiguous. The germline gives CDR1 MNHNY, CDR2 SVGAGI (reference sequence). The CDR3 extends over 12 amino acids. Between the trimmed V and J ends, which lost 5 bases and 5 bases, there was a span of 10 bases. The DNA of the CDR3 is TGTGCCAGCAGTCCCTATCGCGACGAGCAGTACTTC. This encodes CASSPYRDEQYF.

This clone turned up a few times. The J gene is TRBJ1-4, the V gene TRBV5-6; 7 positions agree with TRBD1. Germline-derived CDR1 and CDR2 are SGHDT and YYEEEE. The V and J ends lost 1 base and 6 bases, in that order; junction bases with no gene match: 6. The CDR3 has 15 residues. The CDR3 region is CASSLWAGGDEKLFF. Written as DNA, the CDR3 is TGTGCCAGCAGCTTGTGGGCAGGGGGAGATGAAAAACTGTTTTTT.